These T cell receptor beta chains were read from a single sample in a study of cytomegalovirus exposure and HLA in healthy donors. Generated by immunoSEQ multiplex PCR, the TCRdb table keeps only in-frame clones and is missing some. The sample's table shows 60,000 to 70,000 clones. The specimen sequenced was PBMCs. The receptors come from a boy younger than 18 in good health and CMV-seronegative. CDR3s include the opening cysteine and the closing phenylalanine or tryptophan. Fields, in order: V gene, J gene, CDR3 protein.

>TRBV5-1|TRBJ2-2
CASSSSGSGELFF
>TRBV7-9|TRBJ2-1
CASIPTWGTSGRLNEQFF
>TRBV19|TRBJ1-4
CASSMTEEKLFF
>TRBV29-1|TRBJ1-1
CSVGQGRRAEAFF
>TRBV10-1|TRBJ2-5
CASSPGYQETQYF
>TRBV4-1|TRBJ2-1
CASSPIGTPYNEQFF
>TRBV27|TRBJ1-2
CASSLTYRDRGGYTF
>TRBV5-6|TRBJ2-6
CASSRRLSSGANVLTF
>TRBV7-8|TRBJ1-1
CASSLNGAKAFF
>TRBV13|TRBJ2-2
CASSSGLAGAGELFF
>TRBV29-1|TRBJ2-1
CSVEGQGTYNEQFF
>TRBV7-9|TRBJ1-1
CASSFQDTEAFF
>TRBV7-2|TRBJ2-7
CASSTGLAGTGQYF
>TRBV5-4|TRBJ2-7
CASSVWSGAGEQYF
>TRBV10-1|TRBJ1-5
CASSEGTVPSPNPFWQPQHF
>TRBV25-1|TRBJ2-2
CASTPKGLAGGGELFF